This T cell receptor beta chain was sequenced for a study of OX40 agonist ivuxolimab in advanced cancers. Study context: It was ivuxolimab, an agonistic anti-OX40 (CD134) antibody, that patients were treated with. Those enrolled were 82.7% male, with a mean age of around 55 years and ages from roughly 23 to 79. Findings of the study overall: Researchers report that CD8+ T cells had, on average, more expanded clones than CD4+.

Ten or more counts support this clone. The antigen remains undetermined. Autoimmune disease history or systemic immunosuppression barred patients. The V gene lost 3 bases and the J gene lost 3 bases, with 8 bases spanning the gap. Germline V gene sequence: CDR1 SGHNT, CDR2 YYREEE (reference sequence). The CDR3 is 13 residues long. Repertoires were generated with immunoSEQ multiplex PCR, while TCRdb's copy carries only in-frame clones and drops some. The sample lists around 50,000 clones; 65% to 85% were seen once. The chain combines TRBV5-4 with TRBJ2-3; D uncertain. Sequenced here: CD4+ or CD8+ T cells sorted from blood, sampled in a trial of the OX40 agonist ivuxolimab. This clonotype was obtained from an adult with an advanced solid tumor such as melanoma, head and neck, liver or kidney cancer. Here the CDR3 reads CASSSLSTDTQYF. Written as DNA, the CDR3 is TGTGCCAGCAGCTCCCTCTCAACAGATACGCAGTATTTT.